The present entry profiles one T cell receptor (beta chain) with its context. The target of this receptor is not known. Nothing much larger sits one base from this clone, and base qualities are not available. TCRbeta CDR3 regions were amplified from genomic DNA using the immunoSEQ Assay, a bias-controlled multiplex PCR. Turning to the authors' computational methods: The number of nucleated cells in each sample was estimated from the amplification of reference gene primers within the assay. To quantify the absolute abundance of each unique TCRbeta CDR3 rearrangement, sequence reads were collapsed and filtered. For each sample, productive Simpson clonality was calculated by taking the square root of Simpson's diversity index across productive rearrangements. TCRdb holds this immuneACCESS table with in-frame rearrangements only. Some clones are missing; in checked studies, unresolved V genes explain under half, and the rest has no known cause. V and J calls and clone size are those listed in that table; D and trimming were worked out from the DNA. Here the sample has roughly 81,000 clones; around 91% occur a single time. The ten largest clonotypes hold about 2% of the sample.

This sample stems from a study of blood T cell repertoires in COVID-19 (dated by TCRdb to 2020 to 2021). Looking at the study overall: Samples from collaborators originated in the United States, Italy and Spain and spanned both the acute and convalescent phases of COVID-19. Where available, HLA class I and class II types were obtained from metadata supplied by the sample provider rather than from assay-based typing. Sample metadata almost always included a de-identified subject ID, COVID-19 status, age in years and sex. The repertoires were released in a freely available public database intended as a resource for research on the immune response to SARS-CoV-2. The material from the prospective study consisted of cDNA or gDNA derived from T cells, B-cell-depleted T cells, or PBMCs. Samples were obtained from the ongoing ImmuneRACE study (first 160 participants) and from 1,000 to 1,500 subjects provided by 6 global collaborators. Deeply sampled blood TCRbeta repertoires from subjects exposed to, actively infected with, or recovered from COVID-19 were included in the dataset.

Each collaborating institution followed its own protocols to collect whole blood in K2EDTA tubes. Collaborator samples were shipped for TCRbeta analysis as frozen whole blood, isolated PBMCs, or DNA extracted from either sample type. Overall study outcomes, separate from this receptor: How much clinical and demographic metadata was included differed by source and by participant, and the metadata was provided uncurated.

From a lookup of the germline V gene (reference sequence), CDR1 and CDR2 are LGHDT and YNNKEL. V sheds 8 bases and J sheds 1 base, leaving 11 bases between their ends. From the cysteine through the phenylalanine, the CDR3 covers 13 amino acids. The DNA shown is the 39-base CDR3, in frame from base 1. The source material was peripheral blood. The sequence links TRBV3-1 (or the pseudogene TRBV3-2) to TRBJ1-2; TRBD1 is a weak D gene call, 5 bases matching. This receptor was obtained from a woman aged 45 to 65 in a cohort sampled during active COVID-19. CDR3 protein: CASSGTDNYGYTF. The nucleotides read TGTGCCAGCTCCGGGACTGATAACTATGGCTACACCTTC.